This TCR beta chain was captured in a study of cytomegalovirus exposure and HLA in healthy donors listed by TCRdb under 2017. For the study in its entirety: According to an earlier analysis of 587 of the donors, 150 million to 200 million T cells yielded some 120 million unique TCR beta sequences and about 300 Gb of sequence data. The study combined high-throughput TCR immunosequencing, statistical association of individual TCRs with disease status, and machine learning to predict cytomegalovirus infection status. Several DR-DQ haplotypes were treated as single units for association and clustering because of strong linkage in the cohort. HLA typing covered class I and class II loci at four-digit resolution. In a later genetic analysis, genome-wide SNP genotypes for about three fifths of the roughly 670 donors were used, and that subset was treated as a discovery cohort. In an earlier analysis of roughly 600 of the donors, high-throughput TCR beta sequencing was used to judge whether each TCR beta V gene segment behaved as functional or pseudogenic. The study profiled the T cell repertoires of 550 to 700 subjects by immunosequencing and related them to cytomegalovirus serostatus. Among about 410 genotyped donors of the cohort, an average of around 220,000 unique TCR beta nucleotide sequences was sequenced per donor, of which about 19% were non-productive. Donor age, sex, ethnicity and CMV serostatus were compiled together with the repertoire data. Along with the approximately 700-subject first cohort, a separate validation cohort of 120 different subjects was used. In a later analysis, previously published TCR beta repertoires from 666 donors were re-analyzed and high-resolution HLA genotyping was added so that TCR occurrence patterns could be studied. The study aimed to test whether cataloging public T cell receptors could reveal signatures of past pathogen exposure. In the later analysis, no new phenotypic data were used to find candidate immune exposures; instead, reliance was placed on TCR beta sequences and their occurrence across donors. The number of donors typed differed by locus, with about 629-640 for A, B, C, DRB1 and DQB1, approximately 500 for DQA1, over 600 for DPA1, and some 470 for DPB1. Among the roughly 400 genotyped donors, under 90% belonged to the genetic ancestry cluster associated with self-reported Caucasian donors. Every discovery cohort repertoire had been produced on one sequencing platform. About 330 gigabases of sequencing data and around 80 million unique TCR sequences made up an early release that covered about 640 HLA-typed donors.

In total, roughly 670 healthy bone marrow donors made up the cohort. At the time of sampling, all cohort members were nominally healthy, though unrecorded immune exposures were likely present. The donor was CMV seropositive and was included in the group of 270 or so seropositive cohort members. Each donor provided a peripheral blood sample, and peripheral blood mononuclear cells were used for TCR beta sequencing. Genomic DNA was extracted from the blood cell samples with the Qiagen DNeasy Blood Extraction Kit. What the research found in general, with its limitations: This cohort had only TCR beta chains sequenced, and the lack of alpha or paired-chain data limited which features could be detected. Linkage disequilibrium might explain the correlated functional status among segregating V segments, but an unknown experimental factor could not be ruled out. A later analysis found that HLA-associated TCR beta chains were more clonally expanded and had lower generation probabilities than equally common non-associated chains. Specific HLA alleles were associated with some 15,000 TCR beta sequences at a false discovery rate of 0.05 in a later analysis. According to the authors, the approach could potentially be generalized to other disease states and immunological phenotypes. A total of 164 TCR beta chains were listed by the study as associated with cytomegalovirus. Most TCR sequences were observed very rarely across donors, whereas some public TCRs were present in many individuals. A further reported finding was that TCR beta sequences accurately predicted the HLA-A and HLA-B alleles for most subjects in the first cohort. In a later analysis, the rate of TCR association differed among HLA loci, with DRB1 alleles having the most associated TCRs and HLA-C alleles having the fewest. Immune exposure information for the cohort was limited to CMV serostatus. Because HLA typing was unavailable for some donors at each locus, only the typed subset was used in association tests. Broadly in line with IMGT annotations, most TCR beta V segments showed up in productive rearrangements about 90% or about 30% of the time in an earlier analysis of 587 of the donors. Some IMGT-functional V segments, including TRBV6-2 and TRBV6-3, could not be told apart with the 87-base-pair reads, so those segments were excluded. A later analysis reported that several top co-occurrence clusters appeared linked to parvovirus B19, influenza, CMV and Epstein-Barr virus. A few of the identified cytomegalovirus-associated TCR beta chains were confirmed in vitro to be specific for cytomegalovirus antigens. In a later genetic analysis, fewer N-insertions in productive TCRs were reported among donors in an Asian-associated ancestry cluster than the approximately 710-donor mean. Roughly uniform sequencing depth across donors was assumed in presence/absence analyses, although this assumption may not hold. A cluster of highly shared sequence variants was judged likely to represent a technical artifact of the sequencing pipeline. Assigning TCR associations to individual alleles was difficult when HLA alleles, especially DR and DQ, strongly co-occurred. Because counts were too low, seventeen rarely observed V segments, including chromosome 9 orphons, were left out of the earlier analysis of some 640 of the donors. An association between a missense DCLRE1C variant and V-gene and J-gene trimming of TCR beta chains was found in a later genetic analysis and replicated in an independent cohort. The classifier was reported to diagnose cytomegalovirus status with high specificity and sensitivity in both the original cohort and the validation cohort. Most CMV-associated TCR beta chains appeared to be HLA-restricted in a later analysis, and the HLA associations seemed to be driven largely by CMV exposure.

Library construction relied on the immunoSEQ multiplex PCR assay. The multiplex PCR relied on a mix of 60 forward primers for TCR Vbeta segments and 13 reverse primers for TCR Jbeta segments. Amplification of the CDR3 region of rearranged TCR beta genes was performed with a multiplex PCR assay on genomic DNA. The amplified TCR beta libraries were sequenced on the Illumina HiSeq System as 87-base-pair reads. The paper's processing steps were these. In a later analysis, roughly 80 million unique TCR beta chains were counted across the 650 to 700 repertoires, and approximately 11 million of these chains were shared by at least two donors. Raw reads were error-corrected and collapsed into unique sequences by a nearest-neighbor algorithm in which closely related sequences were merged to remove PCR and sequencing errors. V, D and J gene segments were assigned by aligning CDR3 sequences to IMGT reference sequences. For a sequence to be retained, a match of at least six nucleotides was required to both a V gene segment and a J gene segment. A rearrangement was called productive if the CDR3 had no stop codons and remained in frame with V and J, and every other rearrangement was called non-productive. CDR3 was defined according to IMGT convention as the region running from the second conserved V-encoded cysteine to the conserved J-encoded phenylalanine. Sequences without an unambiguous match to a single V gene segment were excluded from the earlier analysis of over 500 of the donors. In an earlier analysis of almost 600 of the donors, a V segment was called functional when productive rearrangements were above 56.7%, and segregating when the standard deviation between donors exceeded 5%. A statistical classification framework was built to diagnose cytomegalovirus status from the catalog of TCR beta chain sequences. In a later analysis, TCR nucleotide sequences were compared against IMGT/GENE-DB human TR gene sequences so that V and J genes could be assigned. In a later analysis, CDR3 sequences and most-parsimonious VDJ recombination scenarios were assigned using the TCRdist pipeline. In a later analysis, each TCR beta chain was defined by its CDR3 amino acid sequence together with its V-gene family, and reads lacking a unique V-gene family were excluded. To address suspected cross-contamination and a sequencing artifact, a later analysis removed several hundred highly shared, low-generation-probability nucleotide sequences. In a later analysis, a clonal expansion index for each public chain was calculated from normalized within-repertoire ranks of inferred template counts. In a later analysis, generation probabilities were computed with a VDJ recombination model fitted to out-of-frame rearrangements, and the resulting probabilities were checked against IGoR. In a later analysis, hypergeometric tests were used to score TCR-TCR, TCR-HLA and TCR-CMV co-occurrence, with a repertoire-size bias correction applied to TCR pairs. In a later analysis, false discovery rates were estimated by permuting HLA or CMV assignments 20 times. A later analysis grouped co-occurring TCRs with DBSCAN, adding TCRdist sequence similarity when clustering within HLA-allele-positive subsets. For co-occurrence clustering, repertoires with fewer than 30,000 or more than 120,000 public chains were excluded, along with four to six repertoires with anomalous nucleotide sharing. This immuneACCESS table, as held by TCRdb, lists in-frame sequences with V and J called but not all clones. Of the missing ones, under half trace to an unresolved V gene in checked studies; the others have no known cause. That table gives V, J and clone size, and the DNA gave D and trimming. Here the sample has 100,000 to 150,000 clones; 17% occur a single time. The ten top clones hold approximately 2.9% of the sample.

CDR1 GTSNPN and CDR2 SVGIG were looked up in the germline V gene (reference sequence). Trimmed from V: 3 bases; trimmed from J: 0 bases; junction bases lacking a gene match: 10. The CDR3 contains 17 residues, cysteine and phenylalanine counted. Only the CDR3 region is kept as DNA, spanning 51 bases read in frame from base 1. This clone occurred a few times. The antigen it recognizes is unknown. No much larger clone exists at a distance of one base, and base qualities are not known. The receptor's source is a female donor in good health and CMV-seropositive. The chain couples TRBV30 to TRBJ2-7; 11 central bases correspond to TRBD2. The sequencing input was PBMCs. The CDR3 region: CAWSGPGLAELSYEQYF. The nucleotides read TGTGCCTGGAGCGGCCCGGGACTAGCGGAACTCTCCTACGAGCAGTACTTC.